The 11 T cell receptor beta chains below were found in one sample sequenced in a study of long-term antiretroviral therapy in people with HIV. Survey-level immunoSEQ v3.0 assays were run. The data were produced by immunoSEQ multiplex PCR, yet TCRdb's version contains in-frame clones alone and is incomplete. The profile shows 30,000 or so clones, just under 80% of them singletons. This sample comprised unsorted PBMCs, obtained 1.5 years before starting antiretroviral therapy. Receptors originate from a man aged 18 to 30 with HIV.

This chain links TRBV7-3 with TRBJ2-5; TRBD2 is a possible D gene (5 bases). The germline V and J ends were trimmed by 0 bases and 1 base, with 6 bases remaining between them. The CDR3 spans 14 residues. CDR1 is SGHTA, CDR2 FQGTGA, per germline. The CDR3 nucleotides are TGTGCCAGCAGCTTAACGAGCGGCCAAGAGACCCAGTACTTC. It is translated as CASSLTSGQETQYF.

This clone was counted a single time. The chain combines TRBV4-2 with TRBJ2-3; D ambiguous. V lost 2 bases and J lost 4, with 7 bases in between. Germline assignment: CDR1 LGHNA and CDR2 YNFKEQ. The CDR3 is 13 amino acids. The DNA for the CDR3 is TGTGCCAGCAGCCAACTAGATCCAGATACGCAGTATTTT. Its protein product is CASSQLDPDTQYF.

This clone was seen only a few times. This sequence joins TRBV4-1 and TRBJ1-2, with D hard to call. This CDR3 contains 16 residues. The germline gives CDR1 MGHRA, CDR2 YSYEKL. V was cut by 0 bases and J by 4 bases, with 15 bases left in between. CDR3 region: CASSQDQVTRLYGYTF. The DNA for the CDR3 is TGCGCCAGCAGCCAAGATCAAGTGACTCGGCTCTATGGCTACACCTTC.

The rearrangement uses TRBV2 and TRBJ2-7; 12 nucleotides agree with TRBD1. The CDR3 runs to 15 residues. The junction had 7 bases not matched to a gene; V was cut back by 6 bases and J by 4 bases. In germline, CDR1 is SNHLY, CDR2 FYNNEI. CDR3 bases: TGTGCCAGCAGCAAAGGGACAGGGGGCTTGTACGAGCAGTACTTC. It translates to CASSKGTGGLYEQYF.

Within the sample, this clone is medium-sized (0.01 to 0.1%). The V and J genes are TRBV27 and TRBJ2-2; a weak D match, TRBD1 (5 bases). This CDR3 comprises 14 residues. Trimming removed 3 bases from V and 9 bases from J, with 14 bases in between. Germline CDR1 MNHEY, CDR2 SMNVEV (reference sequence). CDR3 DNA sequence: TGTGCCAGCAGTTTTTGGCAGGGCAAGCGGGAGCTGTTTTTT. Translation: CASSFWQGKRELFF.

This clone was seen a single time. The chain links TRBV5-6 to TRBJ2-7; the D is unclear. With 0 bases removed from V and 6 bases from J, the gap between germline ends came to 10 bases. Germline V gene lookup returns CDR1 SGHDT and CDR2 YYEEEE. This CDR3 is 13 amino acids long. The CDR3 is CASSLGPVVEQYF. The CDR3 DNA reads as TGTGCCAGCAGCTTGGGGCCGGTCGTCGAGCAGTACTTC.

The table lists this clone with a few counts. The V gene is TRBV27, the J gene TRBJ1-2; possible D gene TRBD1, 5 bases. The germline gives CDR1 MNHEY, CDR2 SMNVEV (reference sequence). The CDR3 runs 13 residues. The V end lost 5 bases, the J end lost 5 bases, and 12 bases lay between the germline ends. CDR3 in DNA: TGTGCCAGCAGTCCACTAGGGGCTTATGGCTACACCTTC. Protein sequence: CASSPLGAYGYTF.

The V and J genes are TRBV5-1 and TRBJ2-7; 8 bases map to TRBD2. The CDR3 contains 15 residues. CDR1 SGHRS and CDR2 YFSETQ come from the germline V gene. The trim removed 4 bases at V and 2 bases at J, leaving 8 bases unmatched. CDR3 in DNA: TGCGCCAGCAGCCGGATGGGTAGCGGGACCTACGAGCAGTACTTC. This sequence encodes CASSRMGSGTYEQYF.

The CDR3 sequence is CAWTRGGSTDTQYF. CDR3 nucleotide sequence: TGTGCCTGGACCCGGGGGGGGAGCACAGATACGCAGTATTTT. This chain joins TRBV30 and TRBJ2-3; 8 bases agree with TRBD2. The CDR3 covers 14 residues. J was trimmed by 0 bases and V by 4 bases; bases with no gene match: 3. Germline CDR1 GTSNPN, CDR2 SVGIG (reference sequence).

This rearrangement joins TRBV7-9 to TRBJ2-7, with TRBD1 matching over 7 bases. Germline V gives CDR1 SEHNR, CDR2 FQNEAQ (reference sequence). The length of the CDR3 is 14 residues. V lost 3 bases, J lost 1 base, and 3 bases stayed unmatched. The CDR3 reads CASSFQGESYEQYF. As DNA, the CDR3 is TGTGCCAGCAGCTTTCAGGGGGAGTCCTACGAGCAGTACTTC.

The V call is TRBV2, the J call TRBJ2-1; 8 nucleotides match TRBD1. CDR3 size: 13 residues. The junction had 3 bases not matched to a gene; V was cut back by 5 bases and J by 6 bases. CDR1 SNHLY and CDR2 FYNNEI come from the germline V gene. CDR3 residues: CASSSGQGNEQFF. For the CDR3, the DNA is TGTGCCAGCAGTTCCGGACAGGGCAATGAGCAGTTCTTC.